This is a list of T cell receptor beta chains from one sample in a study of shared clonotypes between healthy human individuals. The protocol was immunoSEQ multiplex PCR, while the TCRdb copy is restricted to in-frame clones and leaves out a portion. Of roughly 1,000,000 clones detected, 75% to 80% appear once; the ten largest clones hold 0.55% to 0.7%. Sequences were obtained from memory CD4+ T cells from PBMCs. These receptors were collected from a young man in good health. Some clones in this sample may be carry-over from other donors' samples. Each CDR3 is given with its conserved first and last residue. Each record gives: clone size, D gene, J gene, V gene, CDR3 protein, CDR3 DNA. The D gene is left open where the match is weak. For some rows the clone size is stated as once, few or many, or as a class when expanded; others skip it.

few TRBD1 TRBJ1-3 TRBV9 CASSGQGAGNTIYF TGTGCCAGCAGCGGACAGGGGGCTGGAAACACCATATATTTT
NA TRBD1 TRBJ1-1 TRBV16 CASRRGHTEAFF TGTGCCAGCAGAAGGGGGCACACTGAAGCTTTCTTT
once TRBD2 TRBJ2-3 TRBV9 CASSYGLVSTDTQYF TGTGCCAGCAGCTATGGACTAGTGAGCACAGATACGCAGTATTTT
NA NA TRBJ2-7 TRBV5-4 CASSRPGSSYYEQYF TGTGCCAGCAGCCGCCCCGGGTCTAGCTACTACGAGCAGTACTTC
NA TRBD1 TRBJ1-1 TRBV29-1 CSARGQGSTEAFF TGCAGCGCCCGGGGACAGGGTTCGACTGAAGCTTTCTTT
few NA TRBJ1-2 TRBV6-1 CASSEYGNYGYTF TGTGCCAGCAGTGAATACGGGAACTATGGCTACACCTTC
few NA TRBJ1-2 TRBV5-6 CASSLGSGRTFNYGYTF TGTGCCAGCAGCTTGGGGTCCGGACGGACATTTAACTATGGCTACACCTTC
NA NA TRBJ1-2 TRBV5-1 CASSFSGAGGYTF TGCGCCAGCAGCTTTTCAGGGGCAGGTGGCTACACCTTC
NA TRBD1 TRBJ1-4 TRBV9 CASSVDRGGEKLFF TGTGCCAGCAGCGTTGACAGGGGTGGCGAAAAACTGTTTTTT
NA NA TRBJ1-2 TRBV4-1 CASSHLGGGGYTF TGCGCCAGCAGCCACTTGGGAGGAGGTGGCTACACCTTC
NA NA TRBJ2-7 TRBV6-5 CASSYSIKGGYEQYF TGTGCCAGCAGTTACTCGATCAAGGGAGGTTACGAGCAGTACTTC
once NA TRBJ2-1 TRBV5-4 CASSPGRLGASYEQFF TGTGCCAGCAGCCCGGGGCGGTTGGGGGCTAGCTATGAGCAGTTCTTC
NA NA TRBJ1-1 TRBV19 CASTDRQLNEAFF TGTGCCAGTACGGACCGACAGCTAAATGAAGCTTTCTTT
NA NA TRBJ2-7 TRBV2 CASSGQTVYEQYF TGTGCCAGCAGCGGACAGACCGTCTACGAGCAGTACTTC
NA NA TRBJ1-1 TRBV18 CASSPRREEAFF TGTGCCAGCTCACCACGTAGAGAAGAAGCTTTCTTT
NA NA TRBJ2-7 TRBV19 CASSIRGTYEQYF TGTGCCAGTAGTATACGGGGCACCTACGAGCAGTACTTC
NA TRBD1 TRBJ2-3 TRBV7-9 CASSLGQGLDTQYF TGTGCCAGCAGCTTGGGACAGGGTCTAGATACGCAGTATTTT
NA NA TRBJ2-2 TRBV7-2 CASNLDRNTGELFF TGTGCCAGCAACTTGGACAGAAATACCGGGGAGCTGTTTTTT
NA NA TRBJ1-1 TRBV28 CASRVDGNTEAFF TGTGCCAGCAGGGTGGACGGGAACACTGAAGCTTTCTTT
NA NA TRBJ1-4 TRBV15 CATSRGVEEKLFF TGTGCCACCAGCAGGGGGGTAGAAGAAAAACTGTTTTTT
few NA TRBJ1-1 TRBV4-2 CASSGHGAINTEAFF TGTGCCAGCAGCGGACACGGGGCGATAAACACTGAAGCTTTCTTT
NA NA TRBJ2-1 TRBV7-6 CASSLRGGEQFF TGTGCCAGCAGCCTACGTGGGGGTGAGCAGTTCTTC
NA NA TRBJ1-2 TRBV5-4 CASSLSTSPGYGYTF TGTGCCAGCAGCTTGTCAACAAGTCCGGGCTATGGCTACACCTTC
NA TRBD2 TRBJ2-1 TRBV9 CASSSPRTSGSSSYNEQFF TGTGCCAGCAGCTCCCCACGGACTAGCGGGAGCAGCTCCTACAATGAGCAGTTCTTC
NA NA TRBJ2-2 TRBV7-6 CASSGMAIAGELFF TGTGCCAGCAGCGGAATGGCTATTGCCGGGGAGCTGTTTTTT
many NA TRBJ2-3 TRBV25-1 CASSVSVRGEPTDTQYF TGTGCCAGCAGTGTATCCGTAAGGGGGGAGCCCACAGATACGCAGTATTTT
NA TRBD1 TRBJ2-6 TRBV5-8 CASRQDRRVSGANVLTF TGTGCCAGCCGCCAGGACAGGCGCGTCTCTGGGGCCAACGTCCTGACTTTC
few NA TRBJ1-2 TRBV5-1 CASSAGPGNYGYTF TGCGCCAGCAGCGCGGGCCCGGGGAACTATGGCTACACCTTC
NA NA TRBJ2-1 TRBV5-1 CASSFRGGVNWNEQFF TGCGCCAGCAGCTTTCGTGGGGGTGTCAATTGGAATGAGCAGTTCTTC
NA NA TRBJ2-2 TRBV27 CASNVGTNTGELFF TGTGCCAGCAATGTTGGGACGAACACCGGGGAGCTGTTTTTT
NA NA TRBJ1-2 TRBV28 CAEGGVRGYTF TGTGCAGAGGGGGGAGTTCGTGGCTACACCTTC
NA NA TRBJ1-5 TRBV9 CASSVNSGPQHF TGTGCCAGCAGCGTTAACTCGGGGCCCCAGCATTTT
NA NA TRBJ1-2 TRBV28 CASSGAGAYGYTF TGTGCCAGCAGCGGGGCAGGGGCCTATGGCTACACCTTC
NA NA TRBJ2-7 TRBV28 CAIQGGTGLAGCEQYF TGTGCCATCCAAGGGGGGACAGGGCTAGCGGGATGCGAGCAGTACTTC
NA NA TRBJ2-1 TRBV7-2 CASSLASEYNEQFF TGTGCCAGCAGCTTAGCATCAGAATACAATGAGCAGTTCTTC
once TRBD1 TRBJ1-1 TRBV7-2 CASSLSTGVAFF TGTGCCAGCAGCTTATCCACAGGGGTAGCTTTCTTT
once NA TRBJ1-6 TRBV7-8 CASSLIYNSPLHF TGTGCCAGCAGCCTCATCTATAATTCACCCCTCCACTTT
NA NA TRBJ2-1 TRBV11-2 CASSLVRTAQFF TGTGCCAGCAGCTTAGTCCGGACAGCACAGTTCTTC
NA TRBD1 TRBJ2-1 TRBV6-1 CASSEVLGQVYNEQFF TGTGCCAGCAGTGAAGTATTGGGACAGGTCTACAATGAGCAGTTCTTC
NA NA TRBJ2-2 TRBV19 CASSSVLTGELFF TGTGCCAGTAGTAGCGTCCTCACCGGGGAGCTGTTTTTT